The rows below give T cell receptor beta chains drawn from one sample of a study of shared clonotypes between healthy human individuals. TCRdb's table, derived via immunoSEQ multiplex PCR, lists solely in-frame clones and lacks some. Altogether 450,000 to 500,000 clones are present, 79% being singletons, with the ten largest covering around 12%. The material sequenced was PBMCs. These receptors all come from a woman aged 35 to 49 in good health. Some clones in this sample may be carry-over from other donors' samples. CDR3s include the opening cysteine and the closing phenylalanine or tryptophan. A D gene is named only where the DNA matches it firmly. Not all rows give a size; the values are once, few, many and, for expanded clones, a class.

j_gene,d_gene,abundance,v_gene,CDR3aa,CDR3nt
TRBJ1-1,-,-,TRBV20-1,CSARADREAFF,TGCAGTGCTAGAGCCGACAGAGAAGCTTTCTTT
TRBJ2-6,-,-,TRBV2,CASTLEVSGANVLTF,TGTGCCAGCACGTTGGAGGTGTCTGGGGCCAACGTCCTGACTTTC
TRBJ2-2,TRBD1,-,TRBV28,CASLSYYIGGLGTGGVTGELFF,TGTGCCAGCCTTTCTTACTACATCGGGGGTTTAGGGACAGGGGGTGTCACCGGGGAGCTGTTTTTT
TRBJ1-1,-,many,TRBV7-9,CASSKGGGAGEAFF,TGTGCCAGCAGCAAAGGTGGGGGCGCAGGTGAAGCTTTCTTT
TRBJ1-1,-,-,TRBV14,CASSRLGYEDTEAFF,TGTGCCAGCAGTCGCTTGGGGTATGAGGACACTGAAGCTTTCTTT
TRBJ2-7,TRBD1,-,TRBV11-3,CASSSRDRGLCYYEQYF,TGTGCCAGCAGCTCCCGAGACAGGGGGCTATGCTACTACGAGCAGTACTTC
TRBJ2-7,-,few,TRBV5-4,CASSTGGTRIYEQYF,TGTGCCAGCAGCACCGGTGGGACTCGAATCTACGAGCAGTACTTC
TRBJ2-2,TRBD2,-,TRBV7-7,CASSLGSSGSGGELFF,TGTGCCAGCAGCTTAGGCTCTAGCGGGAGTGGTGGGGAGCTGTTTTTT
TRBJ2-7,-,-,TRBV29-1,CSVKHRLF,TGCAGCGTCAAGCACCGCCTCTTT
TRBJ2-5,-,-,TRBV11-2,CASSLDGTVGETQYF,TGTGCCAGCAGCTTAGATGGAACGGTGGGGGAGACCCAGTACTTC
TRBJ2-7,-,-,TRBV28,CASSRRTVPYEQYF,TGTGCCAGCAGCCGACGGACGGTGCCCTACGAGCAGTACTTC
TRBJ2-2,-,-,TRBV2,CASRLAEGGELFF,TGTGCCAGCAGATTGGCGGAAGGCGGGGAGCTGTTTTTT
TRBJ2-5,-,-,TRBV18,CASSRGQRETQYF,TGTGCCAGCTCACGCGGACAGCGGGAGACCCAGTACTTC
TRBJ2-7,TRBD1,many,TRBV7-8,CASSARQGRYEQYF,TGTGCCAGCAGCGCCCGACAGGGGAGGTACGAGCAGTACTTC
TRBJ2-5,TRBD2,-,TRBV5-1,CASSLGSGSGETQYF,TGCGCCAGCAGCTTGGGAAGCGGGAGCGGCGAGACCCAGTACTTC
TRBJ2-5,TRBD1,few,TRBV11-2,CASSLEPGQGTQYF,TGTGCCAGCAGCCTGGAGCCGGGACAGGGGACCCAGTACTTC
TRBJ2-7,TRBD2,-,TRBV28,CASSTLVPTSGRGMTNAEQYF,TGTGCCAGCAGTACCCTTGTTCCGACTAGCGGGAGGGGGATGACGAATGCCGAGCAGTACTTC
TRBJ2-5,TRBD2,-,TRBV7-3,CASSLGTQRGETQYF,TGTGCCAGCAGCTTAGGGACTCAGCGGGGGGAGACCCAGTACTTC
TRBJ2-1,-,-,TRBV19,CASTHHLSGDNEQFF,TGTGCCAGTACCCACCACCTCTCCGGGGATAATGAGCAGTTCTTC
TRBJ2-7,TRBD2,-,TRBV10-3,CAISPGLAGFSDEQYF,TGTGCCATCAGCCCGGGACTAGCGGGATTTAGCGACGAGCAGTACTTC
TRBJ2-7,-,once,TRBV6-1,CASSPRMAYEQYF,TGTGCCAGCAGTCCCCGGATGGCGTACGAGCAGTACTTC
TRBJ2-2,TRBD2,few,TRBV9,CASNHLAGEAGELFF,TGTGCCAGCAACCATCTAGCGGGAGAGGCCGGGGAGCTGTTTTTT
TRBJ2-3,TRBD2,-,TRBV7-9,CASSPGLAETDTQYF,TGTGCCAGCAGCCCCGGACTAGCGGAAACAGATACGCAGTATTTT
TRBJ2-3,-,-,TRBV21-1,CASSKVALLTSGRAFRDTQYF,TGTGCCAGCAGCAAAGTAGCTCTTTTGACTAGCGGGAGGGCCTTTAGAGATACGCAGTATTTT
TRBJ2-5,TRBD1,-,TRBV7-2,CASSGQAQETQYF,TGTGCCAGCAGCGGACAGGCACAAGAGACCCAGTACTTC
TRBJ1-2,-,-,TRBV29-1,CSVADGNYGYTF,TGCAGCGTAGCGGACGGGAACTATGGCTACACCTTC